A selection of T cell receptor beta chains follows, all from one sample in a study of monozygotic twins with inflammatory bowel disease. Reanalyzing the 5' RACE reads, TCRdb keeps one entry per CDR3 protein, without DNA. Its table lists about 300,000 distinct CDR3 sequences. The specimen sequenced was blood. The receptors here all came from a human donor with ulcerative colitis or Crohn's disease, or a healthy co-twin of an affected twin (not recorded which). The CDR3 runs from the conserved cysteine through the conserved F or W. Each record gives: V gene, J gene, CDR3 protein.

TRBV7-6,TRBJ2-1,CASSRTSGGVNEQFF
TRBV29-1,TRBJ2-7,CSVLPPGQGYEQYF
TRBV6-6,TRBJ1-1,CASSQTGGRAAFF
TRBV5-1,TRBJ1-6,CASSLDSFSPLHF
TRBV18,TRBJ2-3,CASSPLVGGPPDTQYF
TRBV20-1,TRBJ2-7,CSAKPSIPPYEQYF
TRBV24-1,TRBJ2-5,CATSDPVETQYF
TRBV11-2,TRBJ2-1,CASSLSGGRHNEQFF
TRBV7-2,TRBJ2-3,CASSLALVATDTQYF
TRBV7-8,TRBJ1-4,CASSDVRSPPIDRVF
TRBV7-2,TRBJ2-1,CASSSTGELYNEQFF
TRBV29-1,TRBJ1-2,CSVVEVTGYGYTF
TRBV15,TRBJ2-7,CATSRDLGQPYEQYF
TRBV12-3/TRBV12-4,TRBJ1-2,CASSLGDSYGYTF
TRBV20-1,TRBJ2-1,CTPSEQFRYEQFF
TRBV20-1,TRBJ2-6,CSARSVPGANVLTF
TRBV5-1,TRBJ2-2,CASSSPGQTGELFF
TRBV7-9,TRBJ2-7,CASSSTGGYEQYF
TRBV14,TRBJ1-4,CASSQAGSRGEKLFF
TRBV5-4,TRBJ1-5,CASSLRTGGIDQPQHF
TRBV19,TRBJ2-7,CASSRDRQTYEQYF
TRBV7-3,TRBJ1-2,CASSAQPGQGPFGYTF
TRBV19,TRBJ2-2,CASSMGRVGTGELFF
TRBV6-1,TRBJ2-3,CASRPDTPRGTDTQYF
TRBV12-3/TRBV12-4,TRBJ2-5,CASSLGREGLETQYF
TRBV6-1,TRBJ1-4,CASAVRRNAAANEKLFF
TRBV28,TRBJ1-3,CASCLPGTPGNTIYF
TRBV20-1,TRBJ2-7,CSAPRDNSYEQYF
TRBV20-1,TRBJ2-7,CSARGRYEQYF
TRBV6-2/TRBV6-3,TRBJ2-1,CASSYSGSGVNEQFF
TRBV6-1,TRBJ1-1,CASSKPTGTGNTEAFF
TRBV3-1,TRBJ2-7,CASSQFSGSYEQYF
TRBV6-1,TRBJ2-7,CASGLQGFGEQYF
TRBV24-1,TRBJ2-1,CATSGSGRDPQSYNEQFF
TRBV6-5,TRBJ2-5,CASSFTTSGREETQYF
TRBV6-6,TRBJ2-5,CASSNRTQETQYF
TRBV28,TRBJ2-1,CASSLLGTTSYNEQFF
TRBV12-3/TRBV12-4,TRBJ1-5,CASSPGTLLYSNQPQHF
TRBV28,TRBJ2-7,CASSSYVFAYRGYF
TRBV2,TRBJ2-3,CASSVHRLSTDTQYF
TRBV20-1,TRBJ1-5,CSARDLQGAPGNQPQHF
TRBV11-1,TRBJ2-7,CASRSGTVTSGSRYEQYF
TRBV12-3/TRBV12-4,TRBJ1-5,CASSSRTGGTNQPQHF
TRBV5-1,TRBJ2-3,CASSLGANPNTDTQYF
TRBV5-6,TRBJ1-2,CASSLGVGYTF
TRBV4-3,TRBJ2-1,CASTPDWNSYNEQFF
TRBV20-1,TRBJ2-2,CRARMSGRGGELFF
TRBV18,TRBJ1-1,CASSAGPSNTEAFF
TRBV19,TRBJ2-2,CASSRDSGTGELFF
TRBV4-3,TRBJ2-2,CASSQLDRGLGGELFF
TRBV27,TRBJ2-2,CASSFPRQGTGELFF
TRBV28,TRBJ2-7,CASSTPGLDMYEQYF
TRBV30,TRBJ1-5,CAWSGGVSNQPQHF